This TCR beta chain was sequenced during a study of metastatic and nonmetastatic thyroid tumors. Looking at the study overall: Where malignant and benign thyroid patients were concerned, repertoires were compared across blood and tumor or nodule tissue.

The ends lost 4 bases at V and 8 bases at J; junction bases unmatched: 10. CDR3 length: 14 amino acids. Germline CDR1 is GTSNPN and CDR2 is SVGIG (reference sequence). This clone appeared many times. Its antigen is not known. Before thyroid surgery, none of the patients had received any treatment. Overall study findings and caveats: Reports indicated that malignant thyroid tumors showed significantly higher TCR beta diversity than benign nodules did, in blood and tumor.

Using MiXCR, TCRdb re-called clones from the PCR reads. The table has 10,000 to 15,000 clones, 28% seen once. The rearrangement uses TRBV30 and TRBJ1-4, with 7 nucleotides matching TRBD1. This receptor was identified in a female donor with papillary thyroid cancer or a benign thyroid nodule (not recorded which). Some clones in this sample may be carry-over from other donors' samples. Sequencing was performed on tumor tissue. CDR3 region: CAWNEGTVGEKLFF. CDR3 coding DNA: TGTGCCTGGAACGAGGGGACAGTCGGCGAAAAACTGTTTTTT.